This TCR beta chain was identified in a study of blood T cell repertoires in COVID-19 (TCRdb year 2020). For the study in its entirety: Samples covering the acute and convalescent phases of COVID-19 were provided by collaborators in the United States, Italy and Spain. The prospective study material was composed of cDNA or gDNA derived from T cells, B-cell-depleted T cells, or PBMCs. Subjects who had been exposed to COVID-19, were actively infected with it, or had recovered from it provided the deeply sampled blood TCRbeta repertoires that made up the dataset. The repertoires were made available in a free public database intended to serve as a resource for research on the immune response to SARS-CoV-2. The samples were drawn from the first 160 participants of the ongoing ImmuneRACE study and from over 950 subjects provided by 6 global collaborators. The sample metadata nearly always contained a de-identified subject ID, COVID-19 status, age in years and sex. Where available, HLA class I and class II types were taken from metadata supplied by the sample provider and were not determined by assay-based typing.

About this clone itself: Its antigen is not yet known. Base quality data are lacking; no much larger clone is found one base away.

Collaborating institutions collected whole blood in K2EDTA tubes following their own protocols. Collaborator samples were shipped for TCRbeta analysis as frozen whole blood, isolated PBMCs, or DNA extracted from either sample type. The germline V gene (reference sequence) specifies MNHEY as CDR1 and SMNVEV as CDR2. The V end gives up 3 bases and the J end 2 bases, leaving 4 bases in the junction not matched to a gene. From cysteine to phenylalanine, the CDR3 is 16 amino acids long. The entry retains the CDR3 DNA only, 48 bases that are in frame from base 1. TCRbeta CDR3 regions were amplified from genomic DNA by means of the immunoSEQ Assay, a bias-controlled multiplex PCR. Under the source paper's analysis protocol: The number of nucleated cells in each sample was estimated from the amplification of reference gene primers within the assay. To quantify the absolute abundance of each unique TCRbeta CDR3 rearrangement, sequence reads were collapsed and filtered. For each sample, productive Simpson clonality was calculated as the square root of Simpson's diversity index across productive rearrangements. In its TCRdb copy, this immuneACCESS table keeps in-frame sequences only and misses some clones. Where compared with another copy, unresolved V genes explain less than half of these, and the others have no known cause. The D gene and trimming were derived from the DNA, and the V and J assignments and clone size from that table. The sample data list about 250,000 clones, and roughly four fifths of these were observed just once. The ten largest clones represent over 3.5% of the sample.

General findings and caveats noted by the study authors: Clinical and demographic metadata were provided uncurated, with the amount varying by source and participant.

The sequenced material came from peripheral blood. Rearrangement joined TRBV27 to TRBJ1-5; the junction holds 10 bases that match TRBD1. This clonotype originated in a woman between 70 and 85 years old with acute or convalescent COVID-19. The bases are TGTGCCAGCAGTTTGTCGACAGGGGGCGGCAATCAGCCCCAGCATTTT. The resulting protein is CASSLSTGGGNQPQHF.